Below, 8 T cell receptor beta chains from the same sample are listed, as sequenced in a study of shared clonotypes between healthy human individuals. Sequencing used immunoSEQ multiplex PCR; TCRdb keeps in-frame clones, though not all of them. The table includes some 800,000 clones, 92% detected once. Naive CD8 populations comprised CD45RO-negative cells positively selected for CCR7, excluding terminally differentiated effector memory CD45RA+ cells. Sequencing used naive CD8+ T cells sorted from blood. These receptors came from a man aged 25-40 years in good health.

V is TRBV18 and J is TRBJ2-3; 8 positions agree with TRBD2. The CDR3 is made up of 18 amino acids. V lost 6 bases and J lost 2; bases outside the gene matches: 16. Germline V gene lookup returns CDR1 KGHSH and CDR2 LQKENI. CDR3 nucleotide sequence: TGTGCCAGCTCGCGATTGGCGGGAGGCATACGAAACACAGATACGCAGTATTTT. Translation gives CASSRLAGGIRNTDTQYF.

The V gene is TRBV6-5, the J gene TRBJ1-5; D is unclear. Per the germline V gene, CDR1 is MNHEY and CDR2 is SVGAGI. CDR3 size: 15 residues. V lost 0 bases, J lost 3 bases, and 9 bases lay in between. This CDR3 is CASSYSSSPNQPQHF. The CDR3 DNA sequence: TGTGCCAGCAGTTACTCGAGTTCGCCCAATCAGCCCCAGCATTTT.

The chain couples TRBV9 to TRBJ2-1, with 10 bases matching TRBD2. J was trimmed by 7 bases and V by 3 bases; bases with no gene match: 7. This CDR3 spans 15 amino acids. Germline CDR1 SGDLS, CDR2 YYNGEE. CDR3 amino acids: CASSATSGLANEQFF. As DNA, the CDR3 is TGTGCCAGCAGCGCGACCTCGGGACTAGCGAATGAGCAGTTCTTC.

The chain links TRBV6-5 to TRBJ2-7; the match to TRBD2 covers 9 bases. The CDR3 covers 14 residues. With V trimmed by 6 bases and J by 3 bases, 6 bases remained unmatched. Germline loops: CDR1 MNHEY, CDR2 SVGAGI. Here the CDR3 reads CASSRLAVNYEQYF. DNA for the CDR3: TGTGCCAGCAGCCGACTAGCGGTGAACTACGAGCAGTACTTC.

The chain couples TRBV5-4 to TRBJ2-7; 7 bases align to TRBD1. The CDR3 runs to 13 residues. V was clipped by 0 bases and J by 7 bases; unmatched bases: 4. From germline, CDR1 is SGHNT and CDR2 YYREEE (reference sequence). CDR3 loop: CASSLDRGWEQYF. In nucleotides, the CDR3 is TGTGCCAGCAGCTTGGACAGGGGTTGGGAGCAGTACTTC.

The rearrangement links TRBV28 to TRBJ1-5; a possible D gene is TRBD1 (6 bases). Trimming took 3 bases from V and 6 from J, leaving 12 bases between them. Germline loops: CDR1 MDHEN, CDR2 SYDVKM. This CDR3 spans 14 amino acids. The CDR3 DNA reads as TGTGCCAGCAGTTTTACAGGGACGGGTCAGCCCCAGCATTTT. It encodes CASSFTGTGQPQHF.

The CDR3 sequence is CASSEGGNTEAFF. CDR3 nucleotides: TGTGCCAGCAGCGAGGGCGGGAACACTGAAGCTTTCTTT. V is TRBV6-1 and J is TRBJ1-1; no clear D gene. Germline CDR1 is MNHNS and CDR2 is SASEGT. The V end was cut by 6 bases, the J end by 1 base, with 9 bases between. This CDR3 has 13 amino acids.

To note about this clone: This sample also contains other DNA sequences that code for the same CDR3. CDR3 nucleotide sequence: TGTGCCAGCAGTTTGGGGCGGGAGAGTTACGAGCAGTACTTC. Encoded protein: CASSLGRESYEQYF. This chain connects TRBV27 to TRBJ2-7; the match to TRBD2 covers 7 bases. Germline V lookup: CDR1 MNHEY, CDR2 SMNVEV (reference sequence). The length of the CDR3 is 14 residues. Germline trimming cut 3 bases from V and 4 bases from J; bases unmatched to any gene: 6.